This T cell receptor beta chain was found in a study of blood T cell repertoires in COVID-19. Study-wide background: Both acute and convalescent COVID-19 samples were obtained from the United States, Italy and Spain. PBMCs, B-cell-depleted T cells, or T cells provided the cDNA or gDNA that made up the material.

The authors' processing: Amplification of reference gene primers provided the estimated nucleated cell counts. Measured with immunoSEQ multiplex PCR; TCRdb has only the in-frame clones, and not every one. For V, J and clone size, that table is used; D and trimming come from the DNA. Seen here are over 400,000 clones, approximately 85% observed once, and the top ten hold 3.2%. This CDR3 is built from 13 residues. The germline V gene has CDR1 SQVTM and CDR2 ANQGSEA. Trimming left V 1 base short and J 9 bases short, with 10 bases between. Sequenced: peripheral blood. The V and J genes are TRBV29-1 and TRBJ1-6; D is unresolved. This receptor was taken from a human donor in a cohort sampled during active COVID-19. This CDR3 reads CSVEVARGSPLHF. In nucleotides, the CDR3 is TGCAGCGTTGAAGTAGCACGCGGTTCACCCCTCCACTTT.